This T cell receptor beta chain was retrieved from a study of shared clonotypes between healthy human individuals. About the study: Plates per donor: three CD4 naive, three CD4 memory, two CD8 naive, one CD8 memory.

It was CD45RO-negative cells, positively selected for CCR7, that made up naive CD8 cells, with terminally differentiated effector memory CD45RA+ cells excluded. Regarding this clone: Additional DNA sequences in this sample encode the identical CDR3.

Only in-frame clones appear in the TCRdb table, and some are missing; sequencing was by immunoSEQ multiplex PCR. The sample consists of hundreds of thousands of clones, roughly 95% of them appearing once. V was trimmed by 0 bases and J by 3 bases, leaving 3 bases between them. Germline-derived CDR1 and CDR2 are MNHEY and SMNVEV (reference sequence). There are 12 residues in the CDR3. The receptor was isolated from a woman aged 30 to 39 in good health. Sequenced: naive CD8+ T cells sorted from blood. The rearrangement uses TRBV27 and TRBJ2-7; D is unresolved. The CDR3 sequence: CASSLSGYEQYF. In nucleotides, the CDR3 is TGTGCCAGCAGTTTATCAGGCTACGAGCAGTACTTC.